This note documents a single TCR beta chain sequence. The sample belongs to a study of T cell changes during pregnancy in multiple sclerosis. The CDR3 runs to 16 residues. Trimming cost V 6 bases and J 4 bases; bases outside gene matches: 9. The germline V gene has CDR1 MNHEY and CDR2 SMNVEV (reference sequence). Sequencing was performed with immunoSEQ multiplex PCR; in TCRdb, only in-frame clones are kept and a portion is missing. The data show about 70,000 clones, with nearly 95% seen just once and around 0.3% held by the top ten. The chain joins TRBV27 to TRBJ2-1, with 10 bases fitting TRBD2. This TCR was recovered from a female donor with multiple sclerosis, enrolled in a pregnancy study. The specimen was CD4+ T cells from peripheral blood mononuclear cells, collected after pregnancy. The CDR3, as DNA: TGTGCCAGCAGCCCACCGGGACTAGCGAGGTACAATGAGCAGTTCTTC. Translating gives CASSPPGLARYNEQFF.